This T cell receptor beta chain was identified during a study of blood T cell repertoires in COVID-19. Study at large: Samples representing acute and convalescent COVID-19 were sourced from the United States, Italy and Spain. T cells, B-cell-depleted T cells, or PBMCs provided the cDNA or gDNA that served as material.

Per the original methods: Estimated nucleated cell counts came from reference gene primer amplification. The repertoire was sequenced with immunoSEQ multiplex PCR; TCRdb's copy has only in-frame clones and lacks some. For V, J and clone size, that table is used; D and trimming come from the DNA. Of more than 70,000 clones listed, approximately 90% are singletons. CDR1 SGHDN and CDR2 FVKESK come from the germline V gene. The CDR3 runs to 14 residues. The V and J ends lost 9 bases and 3 bases, in that order; junction bases with no gene match: 7. Input material: peripheral blood. The chain combines TRBV14 with TRBJ2-2, with 7 positions matching TRBD2. The TCR originated in a human donor in a cohort sampled during active COVID-19. DNA for the CDR3: TGTGCCAGTCAAGGGACTAAGTACACCGGGGAGCTGTTTTTT. It encodes CASQGTKYTGELFF. The entire variable domain, with the rest obtained from reference TRBV14 and TRBJ2-2, is as follows: EAGVTQFPSHSVIEKGQTVTLRCDPISGHDNLYWYRRVMGKEIKFLLHFVKESKQDESGMPNNRFLAERTGGTYSTLKVQPAELEDSGVYFCASQGTKYTGELFFGEGSRLTVL.